Below are 17 T cell receptor beta chains sequenced from a single sample in a study of blood T cell repertoires in COVID-19. Repertoires were generated with immunoSEQ multiplex PCR, while TCRdb's copy carries only in-frame clones and drops some. The table lists fewer than 250,000 clones, more than 75% of them singletons. The sample consisted of peripheral blood. The source of these receptors is a middle-aged man with acute or convalescent COVID-19.

The V and J genes are TRBV30 and TRBJ1-3, with 7 bases lining up with TRBD1. Germline CDR1 GTSNPN, CDR2 SVGIG (reference sequence). The V segment lost 3 bases and the J segment 4 bases; nucleotides outside the gene matches: 6. CDR3 length: 14 residues. The CDR3 nucleotides are TGTGCCTGGAGCTCGACAGGGACCGGAAACACCATATATTTT. This codes for CAWSSTGTGNTIYF.

The chain recombines TRBV7-3 with TRBJ1-1; TRBD1 agrees at 11 bases. V lost 6 bases, J lost 12 bases, and 18 bases stayed unmatched. The germline CDR1 and CDR2 sequences are SGHTA and FQGTGA. The CDR3 is 16 amino acids. CDR3 in amino acids: CASRSGQGAAGVETFF. DNA for the CDR3: TGTGCCAGCAGGTCAGGACAGGGGGCGGCCGGAGTTGAGACTTTCTTT.

The chain uses TRBV10-1 and TRBJ2-7; tentative D call: TRBD2 (6 bases). The CDR3 has 15 residues. V gave up 4 bases and J gave up 6 bases, with 19 bases separating them. Germline V CDR1 and CDR2: WNHNN, SYGVQD (reference sequence). The CDR3 here is CASSAGSTSRGEQYF. CDR3 DNA: TGCGCCAGCAGTGCGGGGTCGACTAGTAGGGGCGAGCAGTACTTC.

V gene TRBV3-1 (or the pseudogene TRBV3-2) combines with J gene TRBJ1-5, with D perhaps TRBD1 (5 bases). Germline V gene lookup returns CDR1 LGHDT and CDR2 YNNKEL (reference sequence). Trimming took off 1 base at V and 0 bases at J, with 7 bases between the two ends. The CDR3 loop spans 15 amino acids. CDR3 amino acids: CASSQGGHSNQPQHF. CDR3 nucleotides: TGTGCCAGCAGCCAAGGCGGACATAGCAATCAGCCCCAGCATTTT.

This chain joins TRBV6-4 and TRBJ1-1; D is undetermined. This CDR3 spans 13 amino acids. Trimming took off 3 bases at V and 7 bases at J, with 12 bases between the two ends. Germline V gives CDR1 MRHNA, CDR2 SNTAGT. CDR3 bases: TGTGCCAGCAGTGAGGGTCCGGGTGGTGAAGCTTTCTTT. Translated, it gives CASSEGPGGEAFF.

This rearrangement joins TRBV27 to TRBJ2-3; D is undetermined. In germline, CDR1 is MNHEY, CDR2 SMNVEV (reference sequence). CDR3 length equals 17 residues. Deletions cut 7 bases from V and 4 bases from J, with 24 bases between. The CDR3 nucleotides are TGTGCCAGCACCCCTCGTCGGGTTTTAAAAGGTTCAGATACGCAGTATTTT. This sequence encodes CASTPRRVLKGSDTQYF.

The rearrangement uses TRBV21-1 and TRBJ1-6. TRBV21-1 has pseudogene status. This CDR3 comprises 18 residues. CDR3 DNA: TGTGCCAGCAGCAAAGTGGTCCGGGTGAGGGCGATTAATTCACCCCTCCACTTT. Translating it yields CASSKVVRVRAINSPLHF.

V is TRBV5-4 and J is TRBJ2-5; 9 bases are shared with TRBD2. The V gene's germline CDR1 is SGHNT and CDR2 YYREEE (reference sequence). CDR3 length: 18 amino acids. With V trimmed by 0 bases and J by 0 bases, 9 bases remained unmatched. In nucleotides, the CDR3 is TGTGCCAGCAGCTTGGCCGGGGTGGCGGGGGGGTACCAAGAGACCCAGTACTTC. It translates to CASSLAGVAGGYQETQYF.

The chain links TRBV9 to TRBJ2-6; 7 nucleotides match TRBD2. The germline V gene has CDR1 SGDLS and CDR2 YYNGEE. The CDR3 runs to 19 residues. Unmatched junction bases numbered 15, after V lost 4 bases and J lost 2 bases. The DNA of the CDR3 is TGTGCCAGCAGCACTCGTAGGGCGGGGGATAACGCTGGGGCCAACGTCCTGACTTTC. It yields the protein CASSTRRAGDNAGANVLTF.

The rearrangement joins TRBV19 to TRBJ1-5; D is perhaps TRBD1 (5 bases). Trimming took off 0 bases at V and 1 base at J, with 13 bases between the two ends. CDR1 and CDR2 from the germline V gene are LNHDA and SQIVND (reference sequence). The CDR3 runs to 17 residues. DNA of the CDR3: TGTGCCAGTAGTATAGATCGAAAACAGGCCAGCAATCAGCCCCAGCATTTT. Its translation: CASSIDRKQASNQPQHF.

The chain links TRBV27 to TRBJ1-2, with D possibly TRBD1 on 6 matching bases. The CDR3 length is 15 residues. V gave up 5 bases and J gave up 3 bases, with 16 bases separating them. The germline gives CDR1 MNHEY, CDR2 SMNVEV (reference sequence). CDR3 nucleotide sequence: TGTGCCAGCAGTGTCGGCCCTCAGGGGCACTATGGCTACACCTTC. Translation: CASSVGPQGHYGYTF.

V gene TRBV9 combines with J gene TRBJ2-1, with D perhaps matching TRBD2 (7 bases). With 0 bases removed from V and 9 bases from J, the gap between germline ends came to 16 bases. Germline V gives CDR1 SGDLS, CDR2 YYNGEE. The CDR3 is 15 residues long. The CDR3: CASSVVGTGGREQFF. The CDR3 nucleotides are TGTGCCAGCAGCGTAGTGGGAACGGGGGGCCGTGAGCAGTTCTTC.

This sequence joins TRBV6-5 and TRBJ2-3; possible D gene TRBD2, 6 bases. CDR1 MNHEY and CDR2 SVGAGI come from the germline V gene. V shed 7 bases and J shed 3 bases, with 14 bases lying between them. CDR3 length: 14 amino acids. CDR3 coding DNA: TGTGCCAGCACCCAGGGACTGTATACAGATACGCAGTATTTT. It codes for CASTQGLYTDTQYF.

The V and J genes are TRBV7-2 and TRBJ1-4; TRBD1 matches at 11 bases. The CDR3 is made up of 17 amino acids. Trimming at V came to 1 base and at J to 3 bases, leaving 4 bases not matched to a gene. The germline gives CDR1 SGHTA, CDR2 FQGNSA. CDR3 residues: CASSLGDRGISNEKLFF. CDR3 nucleotide sequence: TGTGCCAGCAGCTTAGGGGACAGGGGGATATCTAATGAAAAACTGTTTTTT.

The CDR3 nucleotides are TGTGCCAGCAGCCCCGTGACAGGGAGAATGTTTTTT. Protein product: CASSPVTGRMFF. The gene calls are TRBV3-1 (or the pseudogene TRBV3-2) and TRBJ1-4; 7 bases match TRBD1. The V segment lost 4 bases and the J segment 15 bases; nucleotides outside the gene matches: 8. Germline assignment: CDR1 LGHDT and CDR2 YNNKEL (reference sequence). The CDR3 spans 12 residues.

The rearrangement uses TRBV28 and TRBJ1-2; no firm D call. CDR1 is MDHEN and CDR2 is SYDVKM in the germline V gene. The CDR3 spans 16 residues. V lost 6 bases, J lost 5 bases, and 22 bases lay in between. In nucleotides, the CDR3 is TGTGCCAGCAGCCTATCCGGACTAACTCCATCGTATGGCTACACCTTC. Its protein is CASSLSGLTPSYGYTF.

A word on this clone: The junction departs from germline at one end; a sequencing error may be responsible. Other DNA sequences in this sample translate to the same CDR3. The chain is built from TRBV5-1 and TRBJ1-5, with TRBD1 as a possible D gene (5 bases). Germline-derived CDR1 and CDR2 are SGHRS and YFSETQ. The CDR3 totals 13 residues. CDR3 nucleotides: TGCGCCAGCAGCTTGACAGGTGATCAACCCCAGCATTTT. Translated, it gives CASSLTGDQPQHF.